The sequence of this TCR beta chain was determined in a study of blood T cell repertoires in COVID-19. Study information: Acute and convalescent COVID-19 specimens originated in the United States, Italy and Spain. T cells, B-cell-depleted T cells, or PBMCs provided the cDNA or gDNA that served as material.

The CDR3 contains 16 residues. J gave up 1 base and V 6 bases, and 11 bases lay outside the gene matches. CDR1 and CDR2 (germline): GTSNPN, SVGIG (reference sequence). In the study's own analysis: Nucleated cell number was recorded as an estimate derived from reference gene primer amplification. The protocol was immunoSEQ multiplex PCR, while the TCRdb copy is restricted to in-frame clones and leaves out a portion. That table is the source of V, J and clone size, and D and trimming were worked out from the DNA. The sample has 200,000 or so clones, approximately 85% seen once. The source is a woman in her seventies with active or convalescent COVID-19. The rearrangement links TRBV30 to TRBJ2-5; 10 nucleotides line up with TRBD2. The sequenced sample consisted of peripheral blood. Written as DNA, the CDR3 is TGTGCCTGCCTCCTCCCCGGGACTAGCGCCCAAGAGACCCAGTACTTC. Encoded protein: CACLLPGTSAQETQYF.